A single sample gave rise to the 4 T cell receptor beta chains below, sequenced in a study of blood T cell repertoires in COVID-19. Clones were read by immunoSEQ multiplex PCR, and TCRdb kept only the in-frame ones, dropping some. The table includes approximately 460,000 clones, about 91% detected once. Input material: peripheral blood. The receptors were sampled from a man aged 18 to 29 with COVID-19, enrolled during active disease.

Of note for this clone: The sample has other DNA sequences that encode this CDR3 too. The genes are TRBV4-1 and TRBJ2-2, with TRBD2 matching 13 bases. The CDR3 contains 15 residues. Per germline, CDR1 MGHRA and CDR2 YSYEKL. Unmatched junction bases numbered 0, after V lost 3 bases and J lost 5 bases. This CDR3 reads CASSQGLAGTGELFF. The CDR3 DNA follows: TGCGCCAGCAGCCAGGGACTAGCGGGAACCGGGGAGCTGTTTTTT.

The CDR3 nucleotides are TGTGCCAGCAGCTTGGGCTTAGATACAGATACGCAGTATTTT. This translates into CASSLGLDTDTQYF. The chain uses TRBV7-3 and TRBJ2-3, with no clear D. The germline gives CDR1 SGHTA, CDR2 FQGTGA. The CDR3 spans 14 residues. V was trimmed by 3 bases and J by 3 bases, leaving 10 bases between them.

V usage is TRBV12-3 or TRBV12-4 and J usage is TRBJ2-1, with a tentative D call TRBD2 (5 bases). The CDR3 sequence is 13 residues long. The V gene lost 1 base and the J gene lost 7 bases, with 8 bases spanning the gap. The CDR3, as DNA: TGTGCCAGCAGTTTAGACTTAGCGAATGAGCAGTTCTTC. It yields the protein CASSLDLANEQFF.

The rearrangement joins TRBV2 to TRBJ1-1; a weak D match, TRBD1 (6 bases). Deletions cut 6 bases from V and 4 bases from J, with 21 bases between. There are 16 residues in the CDR3. CDR1 is SNHLY and CDR2 is FYNNEI in the germline V gene. The CDR3 loop reads CASSRDTRLLGTEAFF. The CDR3 region has the DNA TGTGCCAGCAGCCGGGACACCCGTCTACTTGGCACTGAAGCTTTCTTT.